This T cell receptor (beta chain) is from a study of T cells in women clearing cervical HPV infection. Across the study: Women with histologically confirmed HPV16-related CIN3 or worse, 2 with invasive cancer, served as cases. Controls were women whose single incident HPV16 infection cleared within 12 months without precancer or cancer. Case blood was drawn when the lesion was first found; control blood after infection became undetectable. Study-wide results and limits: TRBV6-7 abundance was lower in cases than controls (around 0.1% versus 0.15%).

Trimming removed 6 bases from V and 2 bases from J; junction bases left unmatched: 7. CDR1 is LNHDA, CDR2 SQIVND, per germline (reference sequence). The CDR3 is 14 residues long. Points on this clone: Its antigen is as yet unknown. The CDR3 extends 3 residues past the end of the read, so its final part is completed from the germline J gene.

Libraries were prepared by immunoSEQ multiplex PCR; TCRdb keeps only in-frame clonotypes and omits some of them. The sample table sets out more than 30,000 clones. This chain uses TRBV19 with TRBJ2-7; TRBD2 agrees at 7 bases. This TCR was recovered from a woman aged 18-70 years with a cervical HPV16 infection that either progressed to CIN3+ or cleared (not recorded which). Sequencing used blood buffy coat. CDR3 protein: CASRRSGDAYEQYF. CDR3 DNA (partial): TGTGCCAGTAGACGGAGCGGGGATGCCTACGAG.